This TCR beta chain comes out of a study of T cell repertoires in cytomegalovirus infection. General study results and limits: CMV carriers with the relevant HLA were identified by cumulative public TCR beta family frequency. Within the response measured ex vivo, HLA-C-restricted CMV-specific TCR beta clonotypes were dominant.

This clonotype was seen many times. The antigen is undetermined. Germline CDR1 and CDR2: SGHTA and FQGNSA. Trimming left V 1 base short and J 0 bases short, with 10 bases between. CDR3 size: 15 residues. Each CDR3 protein gets one entry after TCRdb re-called the reads with MiXCR. Among about 680,000 distinct CDR3 sequences listed, 20% to 25% were seen once. This receptor was obtained from a human donor in good health (CMV status not recorded). Some clones in this sample may be carry-over from other donors' samples. The chain couples TRBV7-2 to TRBJ2-7; D perhaps matches TRBD2 (6 bases). The specimen was CD8+ T cells from PBMCs. DNA of the CDR3: TGTGCCAGCAGCTTAGTAGCGGAAAGCTCCTACGAGCAGTACTTC. This encodes CASSLVAESSYEQYF.